Presented here are 2 T cell receptor beta chains from one specimen sequenced in a study of cytomegalovirus exposure and HLA in healthy donors. PCR used 60 Vbeta primers and 13 Jbeta primers. Produced via immunoSEQ multiplex PCR; TCRdb's table is partial and in-frame only. In the table there are about 190,000 clones, over 75% of which are singletons. The sample taken for sequencing was PBMCs. Receptor source: a man aged 45-60 years in good health and CMV-seronegative.

DNA for the CDR3: TGTGCCAGCAGTCCTCTTAGCGATTTCTCCTACAATGAGCAGTTCTTC. It codes for CASSPLSDFSYNEQFF. V and J are TRBV6-6 and TRBJ2-1, with D possibly TRBD2 on 5 matching bases. Between the trimmed V and J ends, which lost 5 bases and 0 bases, there was a span of 14 bases. The CDR3 has 16 residues. The germline V gene encodes CDR1 MNHNY and CDR2 SVGAGI (reference sequence).

The rearrangement links TRBV12-5 to TRBJ2-3; D unresolved. Between the trimmed V and J ends, which lost 2 bases and 11 bases, there was a span of 14 bases. Germline V gene sequence: CDR1 LGHNT, CDR2 FRNRAP. The CDR3 loop spans 13 amino acids. CDR3 nucleotides: TGTGCTAGTGGTTTGCCTCCGGGTCTCTGGCAGTATTTT. Its protein is CASGLPPGLWQYF.